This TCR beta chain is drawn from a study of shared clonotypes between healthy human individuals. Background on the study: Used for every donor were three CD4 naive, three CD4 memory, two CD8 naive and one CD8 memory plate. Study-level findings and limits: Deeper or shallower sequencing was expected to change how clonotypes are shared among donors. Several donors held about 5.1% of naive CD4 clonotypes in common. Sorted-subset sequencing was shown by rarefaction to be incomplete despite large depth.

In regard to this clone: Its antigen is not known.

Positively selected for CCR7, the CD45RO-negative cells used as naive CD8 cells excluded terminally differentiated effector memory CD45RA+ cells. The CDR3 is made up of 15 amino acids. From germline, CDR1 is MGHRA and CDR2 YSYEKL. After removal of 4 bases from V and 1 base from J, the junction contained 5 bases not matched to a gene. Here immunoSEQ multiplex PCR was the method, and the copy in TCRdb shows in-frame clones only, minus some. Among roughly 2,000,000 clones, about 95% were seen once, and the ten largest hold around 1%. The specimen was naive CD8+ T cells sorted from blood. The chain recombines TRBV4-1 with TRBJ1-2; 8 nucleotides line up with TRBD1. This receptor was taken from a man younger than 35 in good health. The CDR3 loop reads CASSPPGQGNYGYTF. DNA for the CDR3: TGCGCCAGCAGCCCCCCAGGACAGGGTAACTATGGCTACACCTTC.